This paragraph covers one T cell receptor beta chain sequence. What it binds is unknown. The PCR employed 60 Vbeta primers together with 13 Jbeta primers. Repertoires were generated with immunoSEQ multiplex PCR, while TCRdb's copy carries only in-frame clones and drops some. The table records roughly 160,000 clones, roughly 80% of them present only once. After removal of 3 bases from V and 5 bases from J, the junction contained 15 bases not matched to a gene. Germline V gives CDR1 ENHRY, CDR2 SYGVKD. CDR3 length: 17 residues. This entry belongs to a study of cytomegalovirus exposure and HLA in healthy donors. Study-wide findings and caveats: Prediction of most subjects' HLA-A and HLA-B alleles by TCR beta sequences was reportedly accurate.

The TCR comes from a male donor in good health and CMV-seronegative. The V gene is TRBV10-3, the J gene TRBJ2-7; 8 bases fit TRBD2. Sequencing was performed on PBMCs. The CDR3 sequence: CAISDPTGAGEAHEQYF. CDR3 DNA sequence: TGTGCCATCAGTGACCCTACGGGAGCGGGAGAGGCCCACGAGCAGTACTTC.